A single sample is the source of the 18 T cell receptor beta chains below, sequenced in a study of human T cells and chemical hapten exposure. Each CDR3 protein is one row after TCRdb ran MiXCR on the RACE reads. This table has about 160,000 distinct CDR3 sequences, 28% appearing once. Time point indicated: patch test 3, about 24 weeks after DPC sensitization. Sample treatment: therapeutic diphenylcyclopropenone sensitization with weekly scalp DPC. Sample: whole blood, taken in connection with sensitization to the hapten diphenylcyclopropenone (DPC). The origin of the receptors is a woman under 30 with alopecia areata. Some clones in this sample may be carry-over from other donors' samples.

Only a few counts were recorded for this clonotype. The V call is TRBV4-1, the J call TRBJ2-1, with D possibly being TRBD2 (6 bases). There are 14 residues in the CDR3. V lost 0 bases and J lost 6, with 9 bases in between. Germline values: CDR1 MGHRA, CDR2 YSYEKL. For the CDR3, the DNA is TGCGCCAGCAGCCAAGAGGTAGCGGCCAATGAGCAGTTCTTC. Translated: CASSQEVAANEQFF.

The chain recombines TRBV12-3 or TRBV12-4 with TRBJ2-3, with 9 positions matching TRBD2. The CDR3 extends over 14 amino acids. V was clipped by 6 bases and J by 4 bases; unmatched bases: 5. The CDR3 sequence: CASSPGLASDTQYF. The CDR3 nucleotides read TGTGCCAGCAGCCCGGGACTAGCATCAGATACGCAGTATTTT.

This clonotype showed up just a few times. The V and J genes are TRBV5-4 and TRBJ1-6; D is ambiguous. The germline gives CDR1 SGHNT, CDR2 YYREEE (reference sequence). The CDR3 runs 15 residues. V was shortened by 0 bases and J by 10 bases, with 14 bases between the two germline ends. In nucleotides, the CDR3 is TGTGCCAGCAGCTTGGAAGTACGGATGGGATCACCCCTCCACTTT. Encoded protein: CASSLEVRMGSPLHF.

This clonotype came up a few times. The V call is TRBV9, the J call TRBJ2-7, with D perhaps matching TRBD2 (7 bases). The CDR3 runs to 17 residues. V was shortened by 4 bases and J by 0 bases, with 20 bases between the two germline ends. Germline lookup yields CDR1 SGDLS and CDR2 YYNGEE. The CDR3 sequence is CASSSPRGGASSYEQYF. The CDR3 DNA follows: TGTGCCAGCAGCTCCCCCCGAGGGGGGGCTTCCTCCTACGAGCAGTACTTC. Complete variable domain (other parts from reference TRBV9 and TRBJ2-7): DSGVTQTPKHLITATGQRVTLRCSPRSGDLSVYWYQQSLDQGLQFLIQYYNGEERAKGNILERFSAQQFPDLHSELNLSSLELGDSALYFCASSSPRGGASSYEQYFGPGTRLTVT.

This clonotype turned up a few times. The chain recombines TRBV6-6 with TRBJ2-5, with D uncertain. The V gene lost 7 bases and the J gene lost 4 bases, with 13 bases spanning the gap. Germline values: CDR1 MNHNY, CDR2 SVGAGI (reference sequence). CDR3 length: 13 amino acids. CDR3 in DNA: TGTGCCAGCATACCATTCTCCGGAGAGACCCAGTACTTC. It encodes CASIPFSGETQYF.

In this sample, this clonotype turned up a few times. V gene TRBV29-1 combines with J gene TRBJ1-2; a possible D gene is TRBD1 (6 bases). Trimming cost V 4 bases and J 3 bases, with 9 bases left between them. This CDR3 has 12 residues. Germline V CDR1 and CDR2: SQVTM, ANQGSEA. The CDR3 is CSVARTDYGYTF. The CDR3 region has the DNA TGCAGCGTTGCAAGGACAGACTATGGCTACACCTTC.

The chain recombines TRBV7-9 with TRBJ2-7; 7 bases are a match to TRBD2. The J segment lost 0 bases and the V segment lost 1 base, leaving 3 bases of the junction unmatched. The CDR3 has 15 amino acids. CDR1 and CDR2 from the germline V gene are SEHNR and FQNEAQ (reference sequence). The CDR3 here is CASSLDGGGSYEQYF. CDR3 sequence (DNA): TGTGCCAGCAGCTTAGATGGCGGGGGCTCCTACGAGCAGTACTTC.

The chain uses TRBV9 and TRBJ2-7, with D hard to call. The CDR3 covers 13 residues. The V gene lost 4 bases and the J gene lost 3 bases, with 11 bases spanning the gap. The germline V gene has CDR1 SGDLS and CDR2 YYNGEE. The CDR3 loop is CASSHQPFYEQYF. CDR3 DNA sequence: TGTGCCAGCAGCCATCAACCGTTCTACGAGCAGTACTTC.

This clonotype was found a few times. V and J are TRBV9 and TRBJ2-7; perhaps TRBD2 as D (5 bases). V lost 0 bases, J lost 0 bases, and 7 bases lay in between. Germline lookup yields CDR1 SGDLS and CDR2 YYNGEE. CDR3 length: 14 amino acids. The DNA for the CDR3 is TGTGCCAGCAGCGTAGCGGGATTCTCCTACGAGCAGTACTTC. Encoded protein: CASSVAGFSYEQYF.

The CDR3 reads CASSLYKRPYNEQFF. The DNA for the CDR3 is TGTGCCAGCAGCTTATATAAACGTCCCTACAATGAGCAGTTCTTC. J is TRBJ2-1 and V is TRBV7-2, with D uncertain. The CDR3 has 15 residues. V lost 2 bases and J 2 bases, leaving 10 bases between the germline ends. Germline V gene data show CDR1 as SGHTA and CDR2 as FQGNSA.

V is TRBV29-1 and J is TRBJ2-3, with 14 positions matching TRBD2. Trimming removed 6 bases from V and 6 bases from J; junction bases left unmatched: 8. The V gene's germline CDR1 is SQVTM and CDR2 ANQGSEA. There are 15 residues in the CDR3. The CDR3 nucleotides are TGCAGCGTGGCGGGACTAGCGGGGGAGAGGGATACGCAGTATTTT. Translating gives CSVAGLAGERDTQYF.

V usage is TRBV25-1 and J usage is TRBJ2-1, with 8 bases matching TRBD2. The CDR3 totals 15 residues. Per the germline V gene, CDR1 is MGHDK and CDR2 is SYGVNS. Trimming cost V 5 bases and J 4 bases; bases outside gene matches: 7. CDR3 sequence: CASSRPRGGYNEQFF. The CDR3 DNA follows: TGTGCCAGCAGTAGGCCGCGCGGGGGGTACAATGAGCAGTTCTTC.

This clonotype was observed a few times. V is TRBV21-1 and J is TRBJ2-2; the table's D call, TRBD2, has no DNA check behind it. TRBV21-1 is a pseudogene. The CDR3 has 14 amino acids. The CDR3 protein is CASSSPGGLGELFF. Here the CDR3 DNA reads TGTGCCAGCAGCTCACCGGGGGGACTCGGGGAGCTGTTTTTT.

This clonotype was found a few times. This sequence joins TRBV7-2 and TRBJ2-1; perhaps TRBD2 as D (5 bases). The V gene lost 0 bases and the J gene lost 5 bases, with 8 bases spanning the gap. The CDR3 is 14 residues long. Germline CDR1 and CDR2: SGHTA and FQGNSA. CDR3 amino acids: CASSLAPGNNEQFF. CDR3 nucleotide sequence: TGTGCCAGCAGCTTAGCTCCGGGAAACAATGAGCAGTTCTTC.

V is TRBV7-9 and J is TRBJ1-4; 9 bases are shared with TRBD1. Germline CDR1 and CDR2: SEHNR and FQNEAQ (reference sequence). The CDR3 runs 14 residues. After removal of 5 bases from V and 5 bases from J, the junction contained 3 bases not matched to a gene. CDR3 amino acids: CASSHGQGNEKLFF. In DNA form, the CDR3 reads TGTGCCAGCAGCCACGGACAGGGGAATGAAAAACTGTTTTTT.

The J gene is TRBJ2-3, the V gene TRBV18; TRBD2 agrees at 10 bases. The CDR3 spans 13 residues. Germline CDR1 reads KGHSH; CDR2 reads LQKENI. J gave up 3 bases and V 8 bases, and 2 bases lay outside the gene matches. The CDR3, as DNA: TGTGCCAGCGTACTAGCGGGGACAGATACGCAGTATTTT. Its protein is CASVLAGTDTQYF. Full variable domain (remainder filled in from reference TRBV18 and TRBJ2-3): NAGVMQNPRHLVRRRGQEARLRCSPMKGHSHVYWYRQLPEEGLKFMVYLQKENIIDESGMPKERFSAEFPKEGPSILRIQQVVRGDSAAYFCASVLAGTDTQYFGPGTRLTVL.

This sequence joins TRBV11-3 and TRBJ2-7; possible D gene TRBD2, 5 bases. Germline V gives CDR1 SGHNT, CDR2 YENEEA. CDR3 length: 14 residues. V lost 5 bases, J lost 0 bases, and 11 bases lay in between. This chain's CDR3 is CASSHGRDSYEQYF. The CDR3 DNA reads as TGTGCCAGCAGCCATGGACGGGACTCCTACGAGCAGTACTTC.

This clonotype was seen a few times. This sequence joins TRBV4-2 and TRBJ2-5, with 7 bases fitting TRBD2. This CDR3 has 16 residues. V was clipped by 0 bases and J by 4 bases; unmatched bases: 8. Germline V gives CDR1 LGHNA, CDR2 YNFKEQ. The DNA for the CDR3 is TGTGCCAGCAGCCAAGATCAGCGGGAATTAGGAGAGACCCAGTACTTC. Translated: CASSQDQRELGETQYF.